The rows below give T cell receptor beta chains drawn from one sample of a study of CD8 T cells in ankylosing spondylitis. TCRdb passed the 5' RACE reads through MiXCR, listing each CDR3 protein once. The sample shows roughly 200,000 distinct CDR3 sequences, 20% to 30% of them seen only once. Sequencing was carried out using blood, either unsorted or a sorted T cell fraction (not recorded which). These receptors all stem from a male donor with ankylosing spondylitis or in good health (not recorded which). Each CDR3 is given with its conserved first and last residue. D genes are given only for firm matches. Part of the rows lack a size; the others show once, few, many or a class for expanded clones.

V: TRBV24-1; D: TRBD2; size: NA; J: TRBJ2-1; CDR3: CATTSKEREATDNEQFF; DNA: TGTGCCACCACGAGCAAGGAGCGGGAGGCCACTGACAATGAGCAGTTCTTC
V: TRBV25-1; D: NA; size: NA; J: TRBJ2-7; CDR3: CASRGGGYEQYF; DNA: TGTGCCAGCAGGGGAGGGGGATACGAGCAGTACTTC
V: TRBV29-1; D: NA; size: NA; J: TRBJ2-1; CDR3: CSVRRGSAEQFF; DNA: TGCAGCGTTCGCAGGGGCAGCGCTGAGCAGTTCTTC
V: TRBV20-1; D: NA; size: many; J: TRBJ1-2; CDR3: CSATGLNYGYTF; DNA: TGCAGTGCTACCGGGCTAAACTATGGCTACACCTTC
V: TRBV5-5; D: NA; size: few; J: TRBJ2-1; CDR3: CASSRLTLSNEQFF; DNA: TGTGCCAGCAGTCGGCTCACCCTCTCGAATGAGCAGTTCTTC
V: TRBV6-1; D: TRBD2; size: many; J: TRBJ2-7; CDR3: CASRNMRLAGVVYEQYF; DNA: TGTGCCAGCAGAAACATGAGACTAGCGGGAGTAGTGTACGAGCAGTACTTC
V: TRBV5-1; D: NA; size: many; J: TRBJ2-3; CDR3: CASSPGGGYLDTQYF; DNA: TGCGCCAGCAGCCCGGGAGGGGGCTATCTAGATACGCAGTATTTT
V: TRBV20-1; D: TRBD1; size: few; J: TRBJ2-4; CDR3: CSAATGDLLAKNIQYF; DNA: TGCAGTGCTGCGACAGGGGATTTACTAGCCAAAAACATTCAGTACTTC
V: TRBV6-5; D: NA; size: many; J: TRBJ2-7; CDR3: CASSYPTASSYEQYF; DNA: TGTGCCAGCAGTTACCCGACAGCGAGCTCCTACGAGCAGTACTTC
V: TRBV7-2; D: TRBD1; size: NA; J: TRBJ2-5; CDR3: CASSTEEDREYQETQYF; DNA: TGTGCCAGCAGCACCGAGGAGGACAGGGAGTACCAAGAGACCCAGTACTTC
V: TRBV27; D: NA; size: many; J: TRBJ2-5; CDR3: CASSSAGVGETQYF; DNA: TGTGCCAGCAGTTCGGCAGGGGTAGGGGAGACCCAGTACTTC
V: TRBV19; D: NA; size: few; J: TRBJ1-1; CDR3: CASSIGQGTEAFF; DNA: TGTGCCAGTAGTATTGGTCAGGGCACTGAAGCTTTCTTT
V: TRBV12-3/TRBV12-4; D: NA; size: NA; J: TRBJ2-1; CDR3: CASSFGPKRGFF; DNA: TGTGCCAGCAGTTTTGGCCCTAAGCGAGGGTTCTTC
V: TRBV20-1; D: NA; size: NA; J: TRBJ2-7; CDR3: CSAQLGYEQYF; DNA: TGCAGTGCTCAGCTAGGTTACGAGCAGTACTTC
V: TRBV5-1; D: TRBD1; size: many; J: TRBJ1-1; CDR3: CASSQTGGWNTEAFF; DNA: TGCGCCAGCAGCCAGACAGGGGGTTGGAACACTGAAGCTTTCTTT